One sample yielded the 21 T cell receptor beta chains listed below, sequenced in a study of cytomegalovirus exposure and HLA in healthy donors. The PCR used 60 Vbeta and 13 Jbeta primers. Clones were sequenced by immunoSEQ multiplex PCR, and TCRdb holds only the in-frame ones, with some missing. The sample contains more than 95,000 clones, 65% to 85% of which appear only once. Sequencing was done on a sample of PBMCs. The receptors were gathered from a young man in good health and CMV-seropositive.

The chain joins TRBV25-1 to TRBJ2-1, with 9 bases aligning to TRBD1. The germline CDR1 and CDR2 sequences are MGHDK and SYGVNS. The V and J ends lost 8 bases and 3 bases, in that order; junction bases with no gene match: 8. The CDR3 runs to 15 residues. This CDR3 reads CASSAGTGNYNEQFF. Here the CDR3 DNA reads TGTGCCAGCTCCGCCGGGACAGGGAACTACAATGAGCAGTTCTTC.

The chain links TRBV2 to TRBJ2-7, with 7 bases identical to TRBD1. The junction had 8 bases not matched to a gene; V was cut back by 7 bases and J by 2 bases. In germline, CDR1 is SNHLY, CDR2 FYNNEI. The CDR3 sequence is 14 residues long. The DNA for the CDR3 is TGTGCCAGCAAACCGGGACAGCAAGCCTACGAGCAGTACTTC. As protein: CASKPGQQAYEQYF. Full variable domain (remainder filled in from reference TRBV2 and TRBJ2-7): EPEVTQTPSHQVTQMGQEVILRCVPISNHLYFYWYRQILGQKVEFLVSFYNNEISEKSEIFDDQFSVERPDGSNFTLKIRSTKLEDSAMYFCASKPGQQAYEQYFGPGTRLTVT.

This chain connects TRBV6-1 to TRBJ1-6, with 9 nucleotides matching TRBD1. Trimming took 7 bases from V and 9 from J; bases not matched to a gene: 7. The CDR3 is made up of 14 amino acids. The germline V gene has CDR1 MNHNS and CDR2 SASEGT. CDR3 residues: CASKGTGFISPLHF. The DNA for the CDR3 is TGTGCCAGCAAGGGGACAGGGTTTATTTCACCCCTCCACTTT.

The V and J genes are TRBV4-2 and TRBJ2-1; D might be TRBD1 (6 bases). Trimming cost V 1 base and J 6 bases, with 19 bases left between them. The germline V gene has CDR1 LGHNA and CDR2 YNFKEQ. The CDR3 is made up of 17 amino acids. The CDR3 DNA is TGTGCCAGCAGCCAAGTAATAAAAGACAGGAACCGCAATGAGCAGTTCTTC. Encoded protein: CASSQVIKDRNRNEQFF.

The chain recombines TRBV7-6 with TRBJ1-1; 7 bases are a match to TRBD1. J was trimmed by 10 bases and V by 4 bases; bases with no gene match: 6. This CDR3 spans 12 amino acids. Per the germline V gene, CDR1 is SGHVS and CDR2 is FNYEAQ. This chain's CDR3 is CASSSPGGRAFF. In DNA, the CDR3 is TGTGCCAGCAGCTCCCCAGGGGGGAGAGCTTTCTTT.

The J gene is TRBJ2-1, the V gene TRBV19; 10 bases agree with TRBD2. With V trimmed by 1 base and J by 3 bases, 3 bases remained unmatched. Germline V gene sequence: CDR1 LNHDA, CDR2 SQIVND (reference sequence). CDR3 length equals 16 residues. For the CDR3, the DNA is TGTGCCAGTAGTATAGGAAGGACTAGCGGCTACAATGAGCAGTTCTTC. Its protein product is CASSIGRTSGYNEQFF.

The chain recombines TRBV30 with TRBJ2-7, with 10 bases matching TRBD2. The CDR3 spans 14 residues. Germline V gene data show CDR1 as GTSNPN and CDR2 as SVGIG (reference sequence). Trimming took 4 bases from V and 4 from J; bases not matched to a gene: 7. Written as DNA, the CDR3 is TGTGCCTGGACCCCAGCTAGCGGGAGTTACGAGCAGTACTTC. The encoded protein is CAWTPASGSYEQYF. Full variable domain (rest looked up from reference TRBV30 and TRBJ2-7): SQTIHQWPATLVQPVGSPLSLECTVEGTSNPNLYWYRQAAGRGLQLLFYSVGIGQISSEVPQNLSASRPQDRQFILSSKKLLLSDSGFYLCAWTPASGSYEQYFGPGTRLTVT.

The chain combines TRBV19 with TRBJ2-1, with 7 bases matching TRBD2. Germline loops: CDR1 LNHDA, CDR2 SQIVND (reference sequence). The CDR3 extends over 16 amino acids. After removal of 3 bases from V and 0 bases from J, the junction contained 5 bases not matched to a gene. CDR3 sequence (DNA): TGTGCCAGTAGTATGCCCCGGGGGGTCTCCTACAATGAGCAGTTCTTC. As protein: CASSMPRGVSYNEQFF.

The chain uses TRBV5-4 and TRBJ1-2; D is perhaps TRBD1 (5 bases). Germline V gene sequence: CDR1 SGHNT, CDR2 YYREEE (reference sequence). The CDR3 consists of 14 residues. V was trimmed by 4 bases and J by 6 bases, leaving 16 bases between them. The CDR3 here is CASSPIGDKHGYTF. CDR3 coding DNA: TGTGCCAGCAGCCCTATAGGGGATAAGCATGGCTACACCTTC. Together with reference TRBV5-4 and TRBJ1-2, the CDR3 gives the full variable domain: ETGVTQSPTHLIKTRGQQVTLRCSSQSGHNTVSWYQQALGQGPQFIFQYYREEENGRGNFPPRFSGLQFPNYSSELNVNALELDDSALYLCASSPIGDKHGYTFGSGTRLTVV.

A single count supports this clone. The chain carries TRBV7-9 and TRBJ2-7; D perhaps matches TRBD1 (5 bases). Germline V CDR1 and CDR2: SEHNR, FQNEAQ (reference sequence). V was pared by 6 bases and J by 3 bases, with 12 bases between. The CDR3 runs 13 residues. The CDR3 DNA reads TGTGCCAGCAGGGGGATAGACAGCTACGAGCAGTACTTC. Its translation: CASRGIDSYEQYF.

V gene TRBV21-1 combines with J gene TRBJ1-2; the table names TRBD1, a call not compared with the DNA. TRBV21-1 is labeled a pseudogene. The CDR3 has 15 residues. CDR3 nucleotides: TGTGCCAGCAGCATTCCCCAGACGTCAGGCTATGGCTACACCTTC. Translating gives CASSIPQTSGYGYTF.

The chain uses TRBV7-9 and TRBJ1-1; 9 nucleotides line up with TRBD1. The CDR3 has 15 residues. Germline V gives CDR1 SEHNR, CDR2 FQNEAQ (reference sequence). Germline trimming cut 4 bases from V and 6 bases from J; bases unmatched to any gene: 9. In nucleotides, the CDR3 is TGTGCCAGCAGCTCCCGACAGGGGGGATTAGCTGAAGCTTTCTTT. Translating it yields CASSSRQGGLAEAFF.

The rearrangement links TRBV5-6 to TRBJ2-7; 7 bases agree with TRBD1. The germline gives CDR1 SGHDT, CDR2 YYEEEE. The CDR3 sequence is 16 residues long. The junction had 6 bases not matched to a gene; V was cut back by 0 bases and J by 0 bases. The CDR3: CASSLGPRGNSYEQYF. The DNA of the CDR3 is TGTGCCAGCAGCTTGGGCCCCAGGGGGAACTCCTACGAGCAGTACTTC.

The chain has TRBV7-2 and TRBJ1-2; a weak D match, TRBD1 (6 bases). V was shortened by 4 bases and J by 4 bases, with 13 bases between the two germline ends. The length of the CDR3 is 14 residues. Looked up from germline, CDR1 is SGHTA and CDR2 is FQGNSA. CDR3 residues: CASSSDRTVYGYTF. CDR3 DNA: TGTGCCAGCAGCTCCGACAGGACTGTCTATGGCTACACCTTC.

Notes on this clone: An end of the junction does not agree with germline; a read error may underlie this. The chain is built from TRBV7-9 and TRBJ2-2, with 7 bases identical to TRBD2. The CDR3 totals 18 residues. The germline gives CDR1 SEHNR, CDR2 FQNEAQ (reference sequence). CDR3: CSSSLGWRRGTRTGELFF. In DNA, the CDR3 is TGTTCCAGCAGCTTAGGTTGGCGGCGGGGGACCCGCACCGGGGAGCTGTTTTTT.

The chain employs TRBV15 and TRBJ1-6; D is perhaps TRBD1 (6 bases). The CDR3 is 16 residues long. Germline V gives CDR1 LNHNV, CDR2 YYDKDF (reference sequence). Deletions cut 1 base from V and 3 bases from J, with 10 bases between. CDR3 sequence (DNA): TGTGCCACCAGCAGAGTTAGACAGGACTATAATTCACCCCTCCACTTT. Amino acid sequence: CATSRVRQDYNSPLHF.

This clone showed up just once. This sequence joins TRBV10-3 and TRBJ2-2; TRBD2 matches at 9 bases. From germline, CDR1 is ENHRY and CDR2 SYGVKD. V lost 6 bases, J lost 1 base, and 3 bases stayed unmatched. The CDR3 spans 15 residues. The CDR3 spells CAIRPTSGNTGELFF. The CDR3 DNA reads TGTGCCATCAGGCCGACTAGCGGGAACACCGGGGAGCTGTTTTTT.

The chain joins TRBV19 to TRBJ2-5; TRBD2 matches at 7 bases. This CDR3 has 13 amino acids. Losses at the gene ends were 7 bases for V and 2 bases for J; bases not matched to a gene: 4. Germline loops: CDR1 LNHDA, CDR2 SQIVND (reference sequence). DNA of the CDR3: TGTGCCAGTACCCCCGGGGGGCAAGAGACCCAGTACTTC. Amino acids: CASTPGGQETQYF.

The count of this clone is one. The V gene is TRBV6-1, the J gene TRBJ2-7; 10 bases map to TRBD2. The J segment lost 3 bases and the V segment lost 4 bases, leaving 6 bases of the junction unmatched. The CDR3 sequence is 15 residues long. Looked up from germline, CDR1 is MNHNS and CDR2 is SASEGT. CDR3 coding DNA: TGTGCCAGCAGTGTTGTACTAGCGGGAAACTACGAGCAGTACTTC. Translated, it gives CASSVVLAGNYEQYF.

This clone showed up just once. The chain combines TRBV7-9 with TRBJ2-4; 7 bases fit TRBD2. Germline-derived CDR1 and CDR2 are SEHNR and FQNEAQ (reference sequence). CDR3 size: 15 residues. V shed 5 bases, J shed 8 bases, and the junction held 12 bases outside the gene matches. The chain's CDR3 is CASSQRVGRLDIQYF. DNA of the CDR3: TGTGCCAGCAGCCAACGGGTCGGGAGGCTGGACATTCAGTACTTC.

The table lists this clone with a few counts. Other nucleotide sequences in the sample specify the same CDR3. V usage is TRBV7-8 and J usage is TRBJ2-1; 13 nucleotides agree with TRBD2. The CDR3 runs to 16 residues. Germline V gene lookup returns CDR1 SGHVS and CDR2 FQNEAQ. After removal of 7 bases from V and 5 bases from J, the junction contained 8 bases not matched to a gene. This CDR3 reads CASIQRGTSGDNEQFF. The CDR3 DNA is TGTGCCAGCATCCAGAGGGGGACTAGCGGGGACAATGAGCAGTTCTTC.